Below are 7 T cell receptor beta chains sequenced from a single sample in a study of T cells in Graves' hyperthyroidism and ophthalmopathy. RNA transcripts provided the source from which TCR beta CDR3 regions were amplified. First-round RT-PCR with HTBI primers amplified the TCR CDR3 region. TCRdb ran MiXCR on the multiplex PCR reads and lists one entry per CDR3 protein. The table records about half a million distinct CDR3 sequences, about 16% of them present only once. Material for sequencing was blood. The receptors were sampled from a woman aged 25-40 years with Graves' ophthalmopathy.

The table lists this clonotype with many counts. The V call is TRBV6-1, the J call TRBJ2-7; TRBD2 aligns across 10 bases. CDR3 length: 19 amino acids. Germline CDR1 and CDR2: MNHNS and SASEGT. Trimming at V came to 7 bases and at J to 0 bases, leaving 18 bases not matched to a gene. CDR3 in amino acids: CASTKRALAGVKSSYEQYF. CDR3 DNA sequence: TGTGCCAGCACCAAACGTGCCCTAGCGGGAGTTAAAAGCTCCTACGAGCAGTACTTC.

This clonotype has just a few counts. The genes are TRBV29-1 and TRBJ1-3; D remains ambiguous. V lost 5 bases and J lost 4, with 9 bases in between. Germline V gives CDR1 SQVTM, CDR2 ANQGSEA. This CDR3 comprises 12 residues. The DNA for the CDR3 is TGCAGCGTTCAACCCTCAGGAAACACCATATATTTT. It is translated as CSVQPSGNTIYF. Based on the CDR3 plus reference TRBV29-1 and TRBJ1-3, the full variable domain is SAVISQKPSRDICQRGTSLTIQCQVDSQVTMMFWYRQQPGQSLTLIATANQGSEATYESGFVIDKFPISRPNLTFSTLTVSNMSPEDSSIYLCSVQPSGNTIYFGEGSWLTVV.

This sequence joins TRBV5-1 and TRBJ2-7; TRBD1 is a possible D gene (6 bases). From germline, CDR1 is SGHRS and CDR2 YFSETQ. The CDR3 contains 16 residues. V was trimmed by 1 base and J by 3 bases, leaving 17 bases between them. The CDR3 bases are TGCGCCAGCAGCTTGAAAATAAACAGGGTGCTCTACGAGCAGTACTTC. It yields the protein CASSLKINRVLYEQYF.

The CDR3 here is CASSGTSGFTYEQYF. The CDR3 DNA reads as TGTGCCAGCAGTGGGACTAGCGGCTTTACCTACGAGCAGTACTTC. This sequence joins TRBV2 and TRBJ2-7, with 10 nucleotides matching TRBD2. Trimming at V came to 4 bases and at J to 2 bases, leaving 5 bases not matched to a gene. This CDR3 spans 15 amino acids. Germline V gene data show CDR1 as SNHLY and CDR2 as FYNNEI.

In this sample, this clonotype turned up a few times. This chain uses TRBV6-1 with TRBJ2-3; D may be TRBD2 (6 bases). Trimming removed 6 bases from V and 1 base from J, with 11 bases in between. Germline V gene data show CDR1 as MNHNS and CDR2 as SASEGT. The CDR3 is made up of 14 amino acids. The CDR3 DNA follows: TGTGCCAGCAGGGGGGGTCCGGGCACAGATACGCAGTATTTT. It encodes CASRGGPGTDTQYF.

In its sample, this clonotype was seen once. V is TRBV7-6 and J is TRBJ2-7; 8 nucleotides match TRBD1. The germline gives CDR1 SGHVS, CDR2 FNYEAQ. This CDR3 has 14 amino acids. The V gene end was trimmed by 0 bases and the J gene end by 6 bases; junction bases not matched to a gene: 4. CDR3 region: CASSLAGQGLEQYF. The CDR3 region has the DNA TGTGCCAGCAGCTTAGCTGGACAGGGCCTCGAGCAGTACTTC.

The sample holds many counts of this clonotype. CDR3 sequence: CASSQVHGATGELFF. DNA for the CDR3: TGTGCCAGCAGCCAAGTTCACGGGGCCACCGGGGAGCTGTTTTTT. The chain couples TRBV3-1 to TRBJ2-2; D may be TRBD1 or TRBD2 (5 bases each). V was cut by 1 base and J by 4 bases, with 10 bases left in between. The CDR3 runs to 15 residues. Germline CDR1 reads LGHDT; CDR2 reads YNNKEL (reference sequence).